These 9 T cell receptor beta chains came from one sample sequenced in a study of post-analysis software for immune sequencing data. Study-wide results and caveats: Patients used about five TRBV segments, including TRBV5-6, TRBV5-1 and TRBV20-1, more often than controls.

The TCR beta cDNA libraries contained unique molecular identifiers. TCRdb used MiXCR to reprocess the PCR reads, holding one entry per CDR3 protein. Here the sample spans 550,000 to 700,000 distinct CDR3 sequences, roughly 47% being singletons. No antigen has been assigned to these receptors. The sample was blood. These receptors came from a girl aged 10 to 17 with multiple sclerosis.

This clonotype was counted once. The chain combines TRBV7-2 with TRBJ1-2, with 9 bases aligning to TRBD1. The CDR3 totals 15 residues. V was pared by 4 bases and J by 6 bases, with 9 bases of the junction left unmatched. The germline V gene has CDR1 SGHTA and CDR2 FQGNSA. The CDR3: CASSSGRDRDHGYTF. The CDR3 region has the DNA TGTGCCAGCAGCTCCGGAAGGGACAGGGATCATGGCTACACCTTC. The variable domain in full, with the rest retrieved from reference TRBV7-2 and TRBJ1-2, is GAGVSQSPSNKVTEKGKDVELRCDPISGHTALYWYRQSLGQGLEFLIYFQGNSAPDKSGLPSDRFSAERTGGSVSTLTIQRTQQEDSAVYLCASSSGRDRDHGYTFGSGTRLTVV.

In DNA form, the CDR3 reads TGTGCCTTCGGGACACTGTATGGCTACACCTTC. Its translation: CAFGTLYGYTF. V usage is TRBV30 and J usage is TRBJ1-2, with D maybe TRBD1 (6 bases). The CDR3 extends over 11 amino acids. The V and J ends lost 7 bases and 5 bases respectively, with 11 bases between them. CDR1 GTSNPN and CDR2 SVGIG come from the germline V gene (reference sequence). The entire variable domain, with the rest obtained from reference TRBV30 and TRBJ1-2, is as follows: SQTIHQWPATLVQPVGSPLSLECTVEGTSNPNLYWYRQAAGRGLQLLFYSVGIGQISSEVPQNLSASRPQDRQFILSSKKLLLSDSGFYLCAFGTLYGYTFGSGTRLTVV.

The chain has TRBV6-1 and TRBJ2-7; 11 positions agree with TRBD2. The better agreement between TRBJ2-5 and the DNA end casts doubt on the J call. Looked up from germline, CDR1 is MNHNS and CDR2 is SASEGT. The CDR3 spans 16 residues. The CDR3 sequence: CASSSLLAGGQETQYF. The CDR3 DNA is TGTGCCAGCAGTTCGCTTCTAGCGGGGGGACAGGAGACCCAGTACTTC.

The J gene is TRBJ2-1, the V gene TRBV12-3 or TRBV12-4, with 7 bases matching TRBD2. There are 15 residues in the CDR3. V was pared by 5 bases and J by 2 bases, with 6 bases of the junction left unmatched. DNA of the CDR3: TGTGCCAGCAGTACGCCCGGGGGGACCTACAATGAGCAGTTCTTC. It specifies CASSTPGGTYNEQFF.

This chain connects TRBV5-1 to TRBJ2-5; D is perhaps TRBD1 (5 bases). The CDR3 is 14 amino acids. V was shortened by 1 base and J by 3 bases, with 10 bases between the two germline ends. In germline, CDR1 is SGHRS, CDR2 YFSETQ. The CDR3 is CASSLFRVEETQYF. The CDR3 region has the DNA TGCGCCAGCAGCTTGTTCAGGGTAGAAGAGACCCAGTACTTC.

For this clonotype: One end of the junction does not line up with germline, which may come from a read error. The rearrangement links TRBV4-1 to TRBJ2-1; D not certain. This CDR3 is built from 13 residues. Germline values: CDR1 MGHRA, CDR2 YSYEKL. The CDR3 sequence: CAGSQEWMDEQFF. The CDR3 region has the DNA TGCGCCGGCAGCCAAGAATGGATGGATGAGCAGTTCTTC.

The chain carries TRBV6-5 and TRBJ1-2, with unresolved D. V lost 5 bases and J 5 bases, leaving 18 bases between the germline ends. CDR3 size: 15 residues. Germline CDR1 reads MNHEY; CDR2 reads SVGAGI. CDR3 nucleotide sequence: TGTGCCAGCAGTACCTACCGGGAGATTTCTTATGGCTACACCTTC. Translation: CASSTYREISYGYTF.

This clonotype was picked up a small number of times. The chain combines TRBV11-2 with TRBJ2-1; 9 nucleotides agree with TRBD2. The CDR3 spans 16 residues. The junction had 3 bases not matched to a gene; V was cut back by 1 base and J by 2 bases. The germline V gene encodes CDR1 SGHAT and CDR2 FQNNGV. CDR3 sequence reads: CASSLGAGGPYNEQFF. The CDR3 nucleotides read TGTGCCAGCAGCTTAGGGGCGGGGGGGCCCTACAATGAGCAGTTCTTC.

This clonotype has ten or more counts. The V and J genes are TRBV9 and TRBJ1-2; a weak D match, TRBD1 (5 bases). Germline CDR1 SGDLS, CDR2 YYNGEE. Trimming removed 0 bases at V and 5 bases at J, with 8 bases between. This CDR3 has 13 residues. CDR3 loop: CASSVGTGYGYTF. CDR3 nucleotides: TGTGCCAGCAGCGTAGGCACAGGTTATGGCTACACCTTC.